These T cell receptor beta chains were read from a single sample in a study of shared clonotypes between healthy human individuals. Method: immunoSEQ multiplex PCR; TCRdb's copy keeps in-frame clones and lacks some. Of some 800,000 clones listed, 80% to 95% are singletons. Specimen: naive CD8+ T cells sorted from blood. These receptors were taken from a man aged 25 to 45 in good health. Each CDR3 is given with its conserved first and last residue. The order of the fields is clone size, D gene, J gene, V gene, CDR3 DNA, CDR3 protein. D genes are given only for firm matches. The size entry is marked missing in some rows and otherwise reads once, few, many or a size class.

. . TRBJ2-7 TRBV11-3 TGTGCCAGCAGCTTCCCACAGGATCTCTCCTACGAGCAGTACTTC CASSFPQDLSYEQYF
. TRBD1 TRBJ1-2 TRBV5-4 TGTGCCAGCAGCCCCAACAGAGGGGGCGACGGCTACACCTTC CASSPNRGGDGYTF
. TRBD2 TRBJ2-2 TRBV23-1 TGCGCCAGCAGTCAAGGACTAGCGTCGAACACCGGGGAGCTGTTTTTT CASSQGLASNTGELFF
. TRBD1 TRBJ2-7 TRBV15 TGTGCCACCAGCACTCGACCGGGACAGGGGGCGGGGGAGCAGTACTTC CATSTRPGQGAGEQYF
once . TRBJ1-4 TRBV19 TGTGCCAGTAGTTCCCGGGACTCCTCTAATGAAAAACTGTTTTTT CASSSRDSSNEKLFF
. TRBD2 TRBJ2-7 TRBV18 TGTGCCAGCTCACCCGGGACTAGCGCCTCCTACGAGCAGTACTTC CASSPGTSASYEQYF
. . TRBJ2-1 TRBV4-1 TGCGCCAGCAGCAAGGCCCCGGGAGTTAGTGAGCAGTTCTTC CASSKAPGVSEQFF
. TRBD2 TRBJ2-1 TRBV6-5 TGTGCCAGCAGCCAAAGCGCGGGAGTTTATGAGCAGTTCTTC CASSQSAGVYEQFF
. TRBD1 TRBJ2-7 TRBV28 TGTGCCAGCAGTTTATGGACCGGGACAGCCTACGAGCAGTACTTC CASSLWTGTAYEQYF
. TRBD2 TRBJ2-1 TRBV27 TGTGCCAGCAGTGCCGGACTAGCGGGAGCCCTCAATGAGCAGTTCTTC CASSAGLAGALNEQFF
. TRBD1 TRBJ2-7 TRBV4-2 TGTGCCAGCAGCCAACCGGGACAGGGGCTGTACGAGCAGTACTTC CASSQPGQGLYEQYF
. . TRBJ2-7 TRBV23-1 TGCGCCAGCTTAACAGGAAGCTCCTACGAGCAGTACTTC CASLTGSSYEQYF
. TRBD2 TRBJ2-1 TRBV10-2 TGCGCCAGCAGTGATGGGGCGGGAGGCGACAATGAGCAGTTCTTC CASSDGAGGDNEQFF
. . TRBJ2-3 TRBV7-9 TGTGCCAGCAGCTTATCGGCAGATACGCAGTATTTT CASSLSADTQYF
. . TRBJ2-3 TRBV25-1 TGTGCCAGCAGTCGACAGGAGCACCCCTCAGATACGCAGTATTTT CASSRQEHPSDTQYF
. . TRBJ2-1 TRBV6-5 TGTGCCAGCAGTTACGGGCTAGCCGATGAGCAGTTCTTC CASSYGLADEQFF
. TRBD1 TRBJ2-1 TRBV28 TGTGCCAGCAGTACCTACCGGGACAGTGCCTTCGATGAGCAGTTCTTC CASSTYRDSAFDEQFF
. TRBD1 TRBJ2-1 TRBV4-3 TGCGCCAGCAGCCGAGGTCCGGACAGGGTTGGGGATGAGCAGTTCTTC CASSRGPDRVGDEQFF
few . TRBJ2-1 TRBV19 TGTGCCAGTAGTTCCGGACCCGAGCAGTTCTTC CASSSGPEQFF
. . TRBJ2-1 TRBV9 . CASSVATGTSDFLRFF
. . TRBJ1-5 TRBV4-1 TGCGCCAGCAGCCAGCCCGGTAGGGGTGGCAATCAGCCCCAGCATTTT CASSQPGRGGNQPQHF
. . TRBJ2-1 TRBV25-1 TGTGCCAGCAGTGAGCGGGGAATTTACAATGAGCAGTTCTTC CASSERGIYNEQFF
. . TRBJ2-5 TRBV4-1 TGCGCCAGCAGCGAACAACTCCAAGAGACCCAGTACTTC CASSEQLQETQYF
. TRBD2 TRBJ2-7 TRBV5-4 TGTGCCAGCAGCCCTCAGGGTAGCGGGGCCCCCTACGAGCAGTACTTC CASSPQGSGAPYEQYF
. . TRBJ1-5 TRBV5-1 TGCGCCAGCAGCCAGGCCGGGGCGGATAATCAGCCCCAGCATTTT CASSQAGADNQPQHF
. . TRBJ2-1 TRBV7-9 TGTGCCAGCTCAAAAGTGACTTCCTACAATGAGCAGTTCTTC CASSKVTSYNEQFF
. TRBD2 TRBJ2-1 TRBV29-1 TGCAGCGTTGAAGAGCGGGAGGGCCTCAGTGAGCAGTTCTTC CSVEEREGLSEQFF
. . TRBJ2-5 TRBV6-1 TGTGCCAGCAGTGAAGTTCTGAGCGAAAGGAGGGAGACCCAGTACTTC CASSEVLSERRETQYF
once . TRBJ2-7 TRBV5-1 TGCGCCAGCAGCTCAGAGAGCGCCATGGTGTTCTACGAGCAGTACTTC CASSSESAMVFYEQYF
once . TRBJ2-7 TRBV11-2 TGTGCCAGCAGCCCCGGGGACGGCCAGGACACCTACGAGCAGTACTTC CASSPGDGQDTYEQYF
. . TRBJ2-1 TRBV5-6 TGTGCCAGCACCTCGGACGTCAATGAGCAGTTCTTC CASTSDVNEQFF